This paragraph reports one T cell receptor beta chain. What it binds is unknown. The record originates from a study of cytomegalovirus exposure and HLA in healthy donors. On the study more broadly: Some 87 million unique TCRs from HLA-typed donors were held in an early release of data.

PCR amplification relied on 60 Vbeta primers (plus 13 Jbeta primers). This table comes from immunoSEQ multiplex PCR, and its TCRdb copy is limited to in-frame clones, with some not included. The sample lists over 150,000 clones; over 75% were seen once. Study-level findings and limits: As a later analysis showed, a missense DCLRE1C variant was linked to trimming of TCR beta V- and J-genes.

Source material: PBMCs. This clonotype originated in a girl less than two years old in good health and CMV-seronegative.

CDR3 in DNA: TGTGCCAGCAGTGAGCAAGGGGCTAGCTCCTACGAGCAGTACTTC. It encodes CASSEQGASSYEQYF. The V gene is TRBV25-1, the J gene TRBJ2-7; tentative D call: TRBD1 (5 bases). The CDR3 runs to 15 residues. With 3 bases removed from V and 0 bases from J, the gap between germline ends came to 12 bases. Germline assignment: CDR1 MGHDK and CDR2 SYGVNS.